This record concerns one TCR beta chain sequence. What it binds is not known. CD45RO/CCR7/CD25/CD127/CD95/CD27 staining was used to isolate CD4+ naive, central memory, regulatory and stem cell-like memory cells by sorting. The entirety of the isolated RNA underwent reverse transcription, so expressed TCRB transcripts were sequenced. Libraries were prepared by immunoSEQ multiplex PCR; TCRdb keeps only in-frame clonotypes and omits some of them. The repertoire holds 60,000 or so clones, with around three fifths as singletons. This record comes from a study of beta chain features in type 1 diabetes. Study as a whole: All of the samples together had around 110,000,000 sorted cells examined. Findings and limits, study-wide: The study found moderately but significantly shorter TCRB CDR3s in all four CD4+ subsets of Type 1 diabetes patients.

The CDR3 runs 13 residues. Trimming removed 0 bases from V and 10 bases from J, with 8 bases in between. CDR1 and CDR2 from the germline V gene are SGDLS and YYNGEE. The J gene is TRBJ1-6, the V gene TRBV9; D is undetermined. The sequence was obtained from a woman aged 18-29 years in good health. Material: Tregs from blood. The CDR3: CASSVATGSPLHF. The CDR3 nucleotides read TGTGCCAGCAGCGTAGCGACTGGATCACCCCTCCACTTT.